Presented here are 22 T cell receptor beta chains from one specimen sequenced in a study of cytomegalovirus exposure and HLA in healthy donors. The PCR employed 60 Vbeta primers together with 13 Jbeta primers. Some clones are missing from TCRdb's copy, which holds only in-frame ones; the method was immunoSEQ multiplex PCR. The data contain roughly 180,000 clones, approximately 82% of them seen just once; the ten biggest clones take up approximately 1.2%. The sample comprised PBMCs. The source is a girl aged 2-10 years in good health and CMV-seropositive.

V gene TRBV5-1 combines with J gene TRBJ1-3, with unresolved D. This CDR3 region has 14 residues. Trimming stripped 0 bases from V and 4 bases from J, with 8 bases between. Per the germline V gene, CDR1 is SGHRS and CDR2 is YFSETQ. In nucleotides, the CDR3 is TGCGCCAGCAGCTTGGGCGGGTCGGGAAACACCATATATTTT. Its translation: CASSLGGSGNTIYF.

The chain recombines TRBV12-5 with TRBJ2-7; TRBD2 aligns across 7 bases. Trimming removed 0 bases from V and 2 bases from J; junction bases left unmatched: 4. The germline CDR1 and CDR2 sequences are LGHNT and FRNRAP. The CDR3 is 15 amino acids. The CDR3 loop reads CASGLVAGVAYEQYF. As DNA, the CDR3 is TGTGCTAGTGGTTTGGTTGCGGGAGTCGCCTACGAGCAGTACTTC. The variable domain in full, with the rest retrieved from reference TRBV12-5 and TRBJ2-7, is DARVTQTPRHKVTEMGQEVTMRCQPILGHNTVFWYRQTMMQGLELLAYFRNRAPLDDSGMPKDRFSAEMPDATLATLKIQPSEPRDSAVYFCASGLVAGVAYEQYFGPGTRLTVT.

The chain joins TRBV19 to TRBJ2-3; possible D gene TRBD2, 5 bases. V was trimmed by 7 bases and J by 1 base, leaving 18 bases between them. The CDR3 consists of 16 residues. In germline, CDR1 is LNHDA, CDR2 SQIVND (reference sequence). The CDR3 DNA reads TGTGCCAGTACCTGGACGGCCCTAGCCCGCACAGATACGCAGTATTTT. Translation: CASTWTALARTDTQYF. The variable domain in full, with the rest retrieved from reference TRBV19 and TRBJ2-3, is DGGITQSPKYLFRKEGQNVTLSCEQNLNHDAMYWYRQDPGQGLRLIYYSQIVNDFQKGDIAEGYSVSREKKESFPLTVTSAQKNPTAFYLCASTWTALARTDTQYFGPGTRLTVL.

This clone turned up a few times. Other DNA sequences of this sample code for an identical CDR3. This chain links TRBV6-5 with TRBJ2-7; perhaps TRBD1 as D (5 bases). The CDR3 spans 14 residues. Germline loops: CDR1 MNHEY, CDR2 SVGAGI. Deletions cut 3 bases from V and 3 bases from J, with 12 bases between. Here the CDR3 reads CASSYGAASYEQYF. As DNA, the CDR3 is TGTGCCAGCAGTTATGGGGCTGCTAGCTACGAGCAGTACTTC.

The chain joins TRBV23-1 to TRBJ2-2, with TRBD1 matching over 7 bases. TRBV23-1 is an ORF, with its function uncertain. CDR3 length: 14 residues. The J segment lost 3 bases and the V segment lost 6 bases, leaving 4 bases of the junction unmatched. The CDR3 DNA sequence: TGCGCCAGCAGCGGACAGGAATACACCGGGGAGCTGTTTTTT. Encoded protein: CASSGQEYTGELFF.

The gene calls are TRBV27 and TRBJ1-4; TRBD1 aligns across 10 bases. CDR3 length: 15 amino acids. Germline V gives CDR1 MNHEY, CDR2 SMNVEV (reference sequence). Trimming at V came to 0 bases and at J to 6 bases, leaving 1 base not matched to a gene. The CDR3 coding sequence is TGTGCCAGCAGTTTATCGGGGACAGGGGATGAAAAACTGTTTTTT. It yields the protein CASSLSGTGDEKLFF. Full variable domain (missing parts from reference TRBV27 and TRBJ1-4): EAQVTQNPRYLITVTGKKLTVTCSQNMNHEYMSWYRQDPGLGLRQIYYSMNVEVTDKGDVPEGYKVSRKEKRNFPLILESPSPNQTSLYFCASSLSGTGDEKLFFGSGTQLSVL.

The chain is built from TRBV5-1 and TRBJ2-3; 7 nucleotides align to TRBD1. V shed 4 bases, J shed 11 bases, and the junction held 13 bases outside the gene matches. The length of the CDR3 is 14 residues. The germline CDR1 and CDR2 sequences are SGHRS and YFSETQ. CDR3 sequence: CASSPIPGQNMQYF. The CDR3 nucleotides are TGCGCCAGCAGCCCAATCCCGGGACAGAATATGCAGTATTTT.

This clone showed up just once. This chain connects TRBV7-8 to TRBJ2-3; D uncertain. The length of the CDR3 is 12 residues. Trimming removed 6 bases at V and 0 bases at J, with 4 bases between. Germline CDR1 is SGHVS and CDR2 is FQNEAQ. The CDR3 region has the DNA TGTGCCAGCAGGACTAGCACAGATACGCAGTATTTT. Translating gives CASRTSTDTQYF.

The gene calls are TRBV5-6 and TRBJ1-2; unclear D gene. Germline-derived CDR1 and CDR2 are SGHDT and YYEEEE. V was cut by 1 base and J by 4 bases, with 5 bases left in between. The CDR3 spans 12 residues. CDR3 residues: CASSLTVYGYTF. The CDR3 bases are TGTGCCAGCAGCTTGACAGTCTATGGCTACACCTTC.

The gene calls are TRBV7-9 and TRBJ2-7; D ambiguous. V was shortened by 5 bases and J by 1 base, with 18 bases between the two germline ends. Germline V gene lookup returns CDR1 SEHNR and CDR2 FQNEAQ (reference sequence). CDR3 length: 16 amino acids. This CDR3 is CASSKASRPGSYEQYF. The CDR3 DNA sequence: TGTGCCAGCAGCAAGGCGTCTCGCCCCGGGTCCTACGAGCAGTACTTC.

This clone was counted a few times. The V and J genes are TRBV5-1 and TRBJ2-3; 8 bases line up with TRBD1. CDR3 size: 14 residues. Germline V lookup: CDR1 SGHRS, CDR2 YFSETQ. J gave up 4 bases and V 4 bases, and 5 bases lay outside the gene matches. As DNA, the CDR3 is TGCGCCAGCAGCCCGAGGACAGGGTCAGATACGCAGTATTTT. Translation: CASSPRTGSDTQYF.

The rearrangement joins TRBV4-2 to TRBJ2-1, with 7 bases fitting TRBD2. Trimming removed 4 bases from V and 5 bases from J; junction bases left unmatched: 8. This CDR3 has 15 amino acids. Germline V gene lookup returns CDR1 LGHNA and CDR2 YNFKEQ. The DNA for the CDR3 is TGTGCCAGCAGCCCCCGACTAGCAGGGAACAATGAGCAGTTCTTC. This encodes CASSPRLAGNNEQFF.

The CDR3 loop reads CASSEGGQGLYEAFF. CDR3 DNA sequence: TGTGCCAGCAGTGAAGGAGGACAGGGGCTATATGAAGCTTTCTTT. The chain uses TRBV6-1 and TRBJ1-1, with 9 bases lining up with TRBD1. The V gene end was trimmed by 1 base and the J gene end by 7 bases; junction bases not matched to a gene: 7. This CDR3 has 15 residues. Germline V gives CDR1 MNHNS, CDR2 SASEGT.

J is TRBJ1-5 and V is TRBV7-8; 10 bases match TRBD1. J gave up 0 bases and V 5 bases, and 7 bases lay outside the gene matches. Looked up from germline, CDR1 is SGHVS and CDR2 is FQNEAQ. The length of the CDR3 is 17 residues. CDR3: CASSGDRGVYSNQPQHF. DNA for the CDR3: TGTGCCAGCAGCGGGGACAGGGGTGTTTATAGCAATCAGCCCCAGCATTTT.

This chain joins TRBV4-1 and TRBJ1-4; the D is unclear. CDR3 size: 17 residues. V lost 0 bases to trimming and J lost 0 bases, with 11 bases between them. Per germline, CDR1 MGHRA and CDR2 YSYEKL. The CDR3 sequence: CASSQEFSTATNEKLFF. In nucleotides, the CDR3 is TGCGCCAGCAGCCAAGAGTTTTCTACTGCAACTAATGAAAAACTGTTTTTT.

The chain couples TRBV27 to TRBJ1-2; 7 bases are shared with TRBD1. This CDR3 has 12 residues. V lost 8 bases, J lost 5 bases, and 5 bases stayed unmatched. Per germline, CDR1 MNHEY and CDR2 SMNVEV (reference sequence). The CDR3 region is CASSGGGYGYTF. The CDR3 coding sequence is TGTGCCAGCTCAGGGGGAGGATATGGCTACACCTTC.

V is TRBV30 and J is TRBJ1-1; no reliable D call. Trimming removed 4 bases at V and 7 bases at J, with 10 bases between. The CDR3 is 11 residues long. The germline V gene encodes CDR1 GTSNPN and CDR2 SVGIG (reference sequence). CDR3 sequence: CAWNDGSEAFF. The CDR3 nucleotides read TGTGCCTGGAATGACGGGAGTGAAGCTTTCTTT.

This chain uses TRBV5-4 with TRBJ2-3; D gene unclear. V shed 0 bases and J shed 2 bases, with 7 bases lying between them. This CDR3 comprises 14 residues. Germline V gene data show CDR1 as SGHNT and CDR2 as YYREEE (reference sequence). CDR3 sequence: CASSLVKHTDTQYF. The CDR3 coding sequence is TGTGCCAGCAGCTTGGTCAAACACACAGATACGCAGTATTTT.

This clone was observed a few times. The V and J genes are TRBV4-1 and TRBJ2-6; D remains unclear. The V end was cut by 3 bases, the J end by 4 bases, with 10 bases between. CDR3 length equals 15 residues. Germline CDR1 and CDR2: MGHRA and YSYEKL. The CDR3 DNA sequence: TGCGCCAGCAGCCAGAGACTCCCCGGGGCCAACGTCCTGACTTTC. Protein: CASSQRLPGANVLTF.

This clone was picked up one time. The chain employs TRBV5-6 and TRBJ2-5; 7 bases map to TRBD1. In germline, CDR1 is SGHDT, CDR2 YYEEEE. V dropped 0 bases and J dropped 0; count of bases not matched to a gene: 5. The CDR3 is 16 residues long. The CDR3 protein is CASSLAITGDQETQYF. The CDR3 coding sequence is TGTGCCAGCAGCTTGGCCATAACAGGGGACCAAGAGACCCAGTACTTC.

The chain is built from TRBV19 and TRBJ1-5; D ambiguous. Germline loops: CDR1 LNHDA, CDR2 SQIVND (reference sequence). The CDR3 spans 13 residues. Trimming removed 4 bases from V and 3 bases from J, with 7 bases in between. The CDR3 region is CASSTGFNQPQHF. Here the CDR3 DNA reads TGTGCCAGTAGTACGGGATTCAATCAGCCCCAGCATTTT.

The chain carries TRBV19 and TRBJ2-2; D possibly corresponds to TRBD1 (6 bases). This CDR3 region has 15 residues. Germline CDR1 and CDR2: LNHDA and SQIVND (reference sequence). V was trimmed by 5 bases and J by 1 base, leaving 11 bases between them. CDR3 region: CASSSTGLNTGELFF. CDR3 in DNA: TGTGCCAGTAGTTCGACAGGACTGAACACCGGGGAGCTGTTTTTT.